This T cell receptor beta chain stems from a study of blood T cell repertoires in COVID-19. Study-level information: Acute-phase and convalescent COVID-19 samples originated in the United States, Italy and Spain. Nucleic acid was either cDNA or gDNA, and it came from T cells, B-cell-depleted T cells, or PBMCs.

The authors' processing: Researchers report that nucleated cell counts were estimated from reference gene primer amplification. Repertoires were generated with immunoSEQ multiplex PCR, while TCRdb's copy carries only in-frame clones and drops some. V and J calls and clone size are given by that table; D and trimming were obtained from the DNA. The sample yields tens of thousands of clones, approximately 82% seen once. This CDR3 has 14 amino acids. The V gene lost 2 bases and the J gene lost 4 bases, with 11 bases spanning the gap. The V gene's germline CDR1 is LGHNT and CDR2 FRNRAP. Input material: peripheral blood. The V call is TRBV12-5, the J call TRBJ2-5; D is undetermined. The TCR originated in a man aged 60-69 years with acute or convalescent COVID-19. DNA for the CDR3: TGTGCTAGTGGTTTGACGACACCCCCAGAGACCCAGTACTTC. It yields the protein CASGLTTPPETQYF.